The 19 T cell receptor beta chains in this list originate from one sample, sequenced in a study of post-analysis software for immune sequencing data. cDNA libraries of TCR beta carried unique molecular identifiers. One entry per CDR3 protein results from TCRdb running MiXCR on the PCR reads. The sample yields 750,000 to 950,000 distinct CDR3 sequences, about 43% seen once. Whole-study results and caveats: Controls showed lower frequencies than patients for several TRBV segments, and TRBV5-6, TRBV5-1 and TRBV20-1 were among these.

The antigens for these receptors are not known. The sample consisted of blood. The receptors shown here come from a girl between 5 and 17 years old with multiple sclerosis.

This clonotype was seen a handful of times. V and J are TRBV9 and TRBJ2-1, with a possible D match to TRBD1 (6 bases). Germline lookup yields CDR1 SGDLS and CDR2 YYNGEE. The CDR3 spans 14 residues. Trimming pared 4 bases from V and 7 bases from J, leaving 15 bases between. In DNA, the CDR3 is TGTGCCAGCAGCACTCACCCGGACAGTAATGAGCAGTTCTTC. Protein sequence: CASSTHPDSNEQFF.

V usage is TRBV2 and J usage is TRBJ2-1; 7 bases line up with TRBD2. Trimming removed 8 bases from V and 8 bases from J; junction bases left unmatched: 6. CDR1 is SNHLY and CDR2 is FYNNEI in the germline V gene. The CDR3 spans 12 residues. The CDR3 region has the DNA TGTGCCAGCGCCCCCGCGGGGGATGAGCAGTTCTTC. Translation: CASAPAGDEQFF.

The genes are TRBV11-2 and TRBJ2-4; 7 positions match TRBD2. The end of the DNA is better explained by TRBJ2-7, so the J call may be wrong. This CDR3 is built from 19 residues. CDR1 and CDR2 from the germline V gene are SGHAT and FQNNGV. The CDR3 coding sequence is TGTGCCAGCAGCAAGGTGGGACTATTGTCGAGCGTACAATACTACGAGCAGTACTTC. Protein: CASSKVGLLSSVQYYEQYF.

The chain recombines TRBV2 with TRBJ2-2, with D possibly being TRBD1 (5 bases). V was shortened by 4 bases and J by 3 bases, with 9 bases between the two germline ends. This CDR3 contains 14 residues. Germline-derived CDR1 and CDR2 are SNHLY and FYNNEI. CDR3 coding DNA: TGTGCCAGCAGTGCGGACACTTACACCGGGGAGCTGTTTTTT. Translation: CASSADTYTGELFF.

This clonotype was recorded many times. This chain joins TRBV6-4 and TRBJ2-3, with D tentatively TRBD2 (6 bases). Trimming removed 0 bases at V and 1 base at J, with 11 bases between. CDR1 is MRHNA and CDR2 is SNTAGT in the germline V gene. CDR3 size: 16 residues. The CDR3 region is CASSDSGGSGTDTQYF. The CDR3, as DNA: TGTGCCAGCAGTGACTCTGGGGGGAGTGGCACAGATACGCAGTATTTT.

This clonotype was counted only a few times. The chain combines TRBV5-5 with TRBJ2-5, with 7 positions matching TRBD1. The CDR3 covers 15 residues. J was trimmed by 11 bases and V by 1 base; bases with no gene match: 14. Germline V CDR1 and CDR2: SGHKS, YYEKEE (reference sequence). In nucleotides, the CDR3 is TGTGCCAGCAGCTTGTGGGACAGTGCAACTGCCAAGCAGTACTTC. It is translated as CASSLWDSATAKQYF.

The rearrangement joins TRBV12-3 or TRBV12-4 to TRBJ1-6; D unclear. V was trimmed by 3 bases and J by 2 bases, leaving 11 bases between them. The length of the CDR3 is 16 residues. The CDR3 spells CASSFQGRPYNSPLHF. In nucleotides, the CDR3 is TGTGCCAGCAGTTTTCAAGGACGTCCCTATAATTCACCCCTCCACTTT.

This clonotype was observed a handful of times. The CDR3: CASSRGTEVTDTQYF. The CDR3 region has the DNA TGTGCCAGCAGCCGCGGGACAGAAGTTACAGATACGCAGTATTTT. The chain recombines TRBV27 with TRBJ2-3; D may be TRBD1 (7 bases). Trimming pared 6 bases from V and 3 bases from J, leaving 16 bases between. CDR1 is MNHEY and CDR2 is SMNVEV in the germline V gene (reference sequence). The length of the CDR3 is 15 residues.

The chain has TRBV10-3 and TRBJ2-3; weak D call: TRBD1 (5 bases). In germline, CDR1 is ENHRY, CDR2 SYGVKD. V lost 3 bases and J lost 0, with 25 bases in between. This CDR3 has 20 residues. The CDR3 sequence is CAISETPGIQPNISTDTQYF. The CDR3 nucleotides read TGTGCCATCAGTGAAACCCCAGGGATACAGCCCAATATTAGCACAGATACGCAGTATTTT.

The chain employs TRBV7-8 and TRBJ1-5; D not certain. Germline V CDR1 and CDR2: SGHVS, FQNEAQ. The V and J ends lost 7 bases and 2 bases respectively, with 9 bases between them. The CDR3 is made up of 13 amino acids. The CDR3 here is CASTLTRNQPQHF. The CDR3 DNA follows: TGTGCCAGCACCCTCACCCGCAATCAGCCCCAGCATTTT.

In DNA, the CDR3 is TGTGCCAGCAGCTTGGATAGCGGGAGCACCTACAATGAGCAGTTCTTC. Translating gives CASSLDSGSTYNEQFF. V is TRBV5-4 and J is TRBJ2-1; 9 bases fit TRBD2. Per germline, CDR1 SGHNT and CDR2 YYREEE (reference sequence). The CDR3 totals 16 residues. J gave up 2 bases and V 0 bases, and 3 bases lay outside the gene matches.

CDR3 residues: CASSDDLQETQYF. CDR3 DNA: TGTGCCAGCAGCGACGACTTGCAAGAGACCCAGTACTTC. The chain couples TRBV7-9 to TRBJ2-7; D ambiguous. The DNA matches TRBJ2-5 better at its end, which makes the J call doubtful. Germline V gene data show CDR1 as SEHNR and CDR2 as FQNEAQ (reference sequence). The CDR3 is made up of 13 amino acids.

A single count supports this clonotype. J is TRBJ1-4 and V is TRBV29-1, with D tentatively TRBD1 (6 bases). The CDR3 contains 14 residues. Germline CDR1 is SQVTM and CDR2 is ANQGSEA. Trimming cost V 0 bases and J 3 bases, with 8 bases left between them. CDR3 in amino acids: CSVEEGGSNEKLFF. CDR3 nucleotide sequence: TGCAGCGTTGAAGAGGGGGGCTCTAATGAAAAACTGTTTTTT.

The chain recombines TRBV20-1 with TRBJ2-5, with 8 bases that match TRBD2. The DNA end lines up better with TRBJ2-7; the J call may be wrong. CDR1 is DFQATT, CDR2 SNEGSKA, per germline (reference sequence). The CDR3 runs 11 residues. The CDR3 region has the DNA TGCACGACGGGAGGGGGGGACGAGCAGTACTTC. It specifies CTTGGGDEQYF.

This clonotype was counted between two and nine times. The gene calls are TRBV10-3 and TRBJ2-3, with 8 bases lining up with TRBD1. The CDR3 loop spans 15 amino acids. Germline assignment: CDR1 ENHRY and CDR2 SYGVKD. Trimming at V came to 5 bases and at J to 1 base, leaving 5 bases not matched to a gene. CDR3 bases: TGTGCCATCAGTACCGGGACAGGAGGCACAGATACGCAGTATTTT. The encoded protein is CAISTGTGGTDTQYF.

The chain joins TRBV5-1 to TRBJ1-2; no reliable D call. Germline CDR1 SGHRS, CDR2 YFSETQ. This CDR3 has 16 residues. The ends were cut back, 0 bases at V and 6 bases at J, with 18 bases in the middle. CDR3 DNA sequence: TGCGCCAGCAGCTTGGGGGTCCGGGGTTCGTCGGATGGCTACACCTTC. Translated, it gives CASSLGVRGSSDGYTF.

In the case of this clonotype: A read error may produce the germline difference seen at one junction end. This chain uses TRBV27 with TRBJ1-1; D gene uncertain. Germline V gives CDR1 MNHEY, CDR2 SMNVEV (reference sequence). The CDR3 covers 16 residues. CDR3 sequence reads: CASSSLRYPSNTEAFF. In DNA, the CDR3 is TGTGCCAGCAGTTCCCTCAGGTACCCTTCGAACACTGAAGCCTTCTTT.

This clonotype was seen a single time. The chain is built from TRBV9 and TRBJ2-1; 9 bases align to TRBD2. The CDR3 has 15 residues. The V gene end was trimmed by 2 bases and the J gene end by 10 bases; junction bases not matched to a gene: 10. Per germline, CDR1 SGDLS and CDR2 YYNGEE. The DNA of the CDR3 is TGTGCCAGCAGCGTTGGCGGCGGGAGGGCTTACGAGCAGTTCTTC. It specifies CASSVGGGRAYEQFF.

V is TRBV7-9 and J is TRBJ2-3; possibly TRBD1 for D (7 bases). Germline lookup yields CDR1 SEHNR and CDR2 FQNEAQ (reference sequence). CDR3 length: 16 residues. Trimming left V 3 bases short and J 6 bases short, with 19 bases between. CDR3 protein: CASSLSGGGEGDTQYF. CDR3 DNA: TGTGCCAGCAGCTTGTCCGGAGGGGGCGAGGGGGATACGCAGTATTTT.